This T cell receptor beta chain was obtained from a study of blood T cell repertoires in COVID-19. Study as a whole: T cells, B-cell-depleted T cells, or PBMCs supplied cDNA or gDNA.

Libraries were prepared by immunoSEQ multiplex PCR; TCRdb keeps only in-frame clonotypes and omits some of them. The data hold about 97,000 clones, with 70% to 90% observed a single time. The V end was cut by 4 bases, the J end by 5 bases, with 4 bases between. Germline CDR1 and CDR2: SGDLS and YYNGEE. There are 10 residues in the CDR3. The TCR comes from a man aged 50 to 59 with active COVID-19. The genes are TRBV9 and TRBJ2-7; the D is unclear. Sequenced sample: peripheral blood. Here the CDR3 DNA reads TGTGCCAGCAGCCCGGACGAGCAGTACTTC. Protein sequence: CASSPDEQYF.